Each of the 13 T cell receptor beta chains below was sequenced from the same sample in a study of CD8 T cells in Susac syndrome. After extraction with the RNeasy kit, about 0.45 to 1 ug of the RNA was reverse transcribed using random hexamers. TCRdb redid the calling of the immunoSEQ multiplex PCR reads with MiXCR, one entry per CDR3 protein. Among 150,000 to 200,000 distinct CDR3 sequences listed, roughly 94% were seen once. Material: CD8+ T cells from PBMCs. The origin of the receptors is a human donor with Susac syndrome.

This chain uses TRBV9 with TRBJ2-1; 7 nucleotides agree with TRBD2. V dropped 3 bases and J dropped 4; count of bases not matched to a gene: 10. From germline, CDR1 is SGDLS and CDR2 YYNGEE. The CDR3 is made up of 16 amino acids. This CDR3 reads CASSGPSGADYNEQFF. In nucleotides, the CDR3 is TGTGCCAGCAGCGGACCCAGCGGGGCCGATTACAATGAGCAGTTCTTC.

CDR3 protein: CASRSSSGESYEQYF. For the CDR3, the DNA is TGTGCCAGCCGCTCATCTAGCGGCGAGTCCTACGAGCAGTACTTC. The chain joins TRBV7-3 to TRBJ2-7, with 7 bases lining up with TRBD2. Germline CDR1 reads SGHTA; CDR2 reads FQGTGA. V trimming: 8 bases; J trimming: 1 base; junction bases outside the gene matches: 11. The CDR3 has 15 amino acids.

The chain links TRBV29-1 to TRBJ2-3, with 10 bases identical to TRBD1. The CDR3 covers 14 residues. From germline, CDR1 is SQVTM and CDR2 ANQGSEA. Trimming cost V 7 bases and J 3 bases; bases outside gene matches: 7. CDR3 DNA: TGCAGCGCTGGGTCGGGACAGGGGACAGATACGCAGTATTTT. This sequence encodes CSAGSGQGTDTQYF.

The chain uses TRBV9 and TRBJ1-2; TRBD1 aligns across 9 bases. Germline V lookup: CDR1 SGDLS, CDR2 YYNGEE. The CDR3 contains 15 residues. V shed 1 base and J 7 bases; nucleotides not matched to a gene: 8. The CDR3 loop is CASSVTEDRGVGYTF. The DNA of the CDR3 is TGTGCCAGCAGCGTAACTGAGGACAGGGGAGTTGGCTACACCTTC. Complete variable domain (other parts from reference TRBV9 and TRBJ1-2): DSGVTQTPKHLITATGQRVTLRCSPRSGDLSVYWYQQSLDQGLQFLIQYYNGEERAKGNILERFSAQQFPDLHSELNLSSLELGDSALYFCASSVTEDRGVGYTFGSGTRLTVV.

The chain joins TRBV2 to TRBJ2-3; D unresolved. The CDR3 is 14 amino acids. V dropped 3 bases and J dropped 3 bases, with 10 bases sitting between them. CDR1 and CDR2 from the germline V gene are SNHLY and FYNNEI. The CDR3 nucleotides read TGTGCCAGCAGTGAGGTGGCAGAGACAGATACGCAGTATTTT. Protein product: CASSEVAETDTQYF.

The chain is built from TRBV30 and TRBJ1-1; no reliable D call. The V gene lost 2 bases and the J gene lost 4 bases, with 11 bases spanning the gap. This CDR3 is 13 amino acids long. Germline-derived CDR1 and CDR2 are GTSNPN and SVGIG (reference sequence). CDR3 region: CAWSWGLGTEAFF. CDR3 nucleotides: TGTGCCTGGAGTTGGGGTTTGGGCACTGAAGCTTTCTTT.

J is TRBJ1-3 and V is TRBV25-1; D is ambiguous. Germline V gene data show CDR1 as MGHDK and CDR2 as SYGVNS. The V and J ends lost 7 bases and 4 bases respectively, with 11 bases between them. The CDR3 covers 13 residues. CDR3 nucleotide sequence: TGTGCCAGCACCCTAAGTGGGGGAAACACCATATATTTT. This codes for CASTLSGGNTIYF. Looking up the rest from reference TRBV25-1 and TRBJ1-3 gives the full variable domain: EADIYQTPRYLVIGTGKKITLECSQTMGHDKMYWYQQDPGMELHLIHYSYGVNSTEKGDLSSESTVSRIRTEHFPLTLESARPSHTSQYLCASTLSGGNTIYFGEGSWLTVV.

The chain uses TRBV2 and TRBJ1-2; maybe TRBD1 (5 bases). The CDR3 sequence is 18 residues long. Germline loops: CDR1 SNHLY, CDR2 FYNNEI. V lost 7 bases and J lost 4, with 28 bases in between. As DNA, the CDR3 is TGTGCCAGCACCACCAGGATCATAACCCCGACAGCGATCTATGGCTACACCTTC. Its translation: CASTTRIITPTAIYGYTF.

The genes are TRBV15 and TRBJ2-1; D remains unclear. The germline V gene has CDR1 LNHNV and CDR2 YYDKDF (reference sequence). The V and J ends lost 0 bases and 6 bases respectively, with 9 bases between them. The CDR3 has 14 amino acids. The CDR3 DNA sequence: TGTGCCACCAGCAGAGACAGGCCCGTCAATGAGCAGTTCTTC. Translation gives CATSRDRPVNEQFF.

This clonotype appeared once. This chain joins TRBV15 and TRBJ2-7; TRBD2 matches at 9 bases. There are 17 residues in the CDR3. Looked up from germline, CDR1 is LNHNV and CDR2 is YYDKDF (reference sequence). J gave up 4 bases and V 2 bases, and 12 bases lay outside the gene matches. The CDR3 region has the DNA TGTGCCACCAGCAGAACTAGAGGTGGGACTAGCTATTACGAGCAGTACTTC. Protein sequence: CATSRTRGGTSYYEQYF.

The chain joins TRBV20-1 to TRBJ1-2, with TRBD1 matching over 8 bases. J lost 1 base, V lost 0 bases, and 4 bases had no gene match. Germline lookup yields CDR1 DFQATT and CDR2 SNEGSKA (reference sequence). The CDR3 loop spans 15 amino acids. For the CDR3, the DNA is TGCAGTGCTAGAGAGGGACAGGCTCTTAACTATGGCTACACCTTC. Protein product: CSAREGQALNYGYTF.

The chain couples TRBV25-1 to TRBJ2-2, with D unclear. This CDR3 has 13 amino acids. The V gene's germline CDR1 is MGHDK and CDR2 SYGVNS. Between the trimmed V and J ends, which lost 6 bases and 0 bases, there was a span of 5 bases. The CDR3 reads CASSRPNTGELFF. DNA of the CDR3: TGTGCCAGCAGCCGCCCGAACACCGGGGAGCTGTTTTTT.

Here the CDR3 reads CASSQEDKGSSTDTQYF. CDR3 DNA: TGCGCCAGCAGCCAAGAGGACAAGGGTTCTAGCACAGATACGCAGTATTTT. The chain uses TRBV4-1 and TRBJ2-3; a possible D gene is TRBD1 (5 bases). Germline V gives CDR1 MGHRA, CDR2 YSYEKL. Between the trimmed V and J ends, which lost 0 bases and 0 bases, there was a span of 13 bases. The CDR3 totals 17 residues.